The sequence of this TCR beta chain was determined in a study of Graves' ophthalmopathy and Graves' hyperthyroidism. Study background: Peripheral blood sampling preceded any treatment and occurred at initial diagnosis. Whole-study findings and limits: Most expanded clonotypes in thyroid above 0.001 frequency also showed up in blood.

Ophthalmopathy donors showed moderate-to-severe activity, CAS ≥3, NOSPECS ≥4 and a duration under 3 months. The CDR3 is 14 amino acids. CDR1 and CDR2 from the germline V gene are SGHAT and FQDESV (reference sequence). This clonotype was counted once. The antigen remains undetermined. Given a much more abundant clone one base away, this may be a read error. Investigators amplified TCR beta CDR3 regions from RNA transcripts. The library came from an HTBI-primed first-round RT-PCR and a second-round multiplex PCR. TCRdb re-called the multiplex PCR reads with MiXCR, one entry per CDR3 protein. The sample has hundreds of thousands of distinct CDR3 sequences, 40% seen once.

This TCR came from an adult man with Graves' ophthalmopathy. Sequencing was done on a sample of peripheral blood. V gene TRBV11-1 combines with J gene TRBJ1-3, with D uncertain. The CDR3 DNA sequence: TGTGCCAGCAGCCGTTCGGGCGAAGGAAGCACCATATATTTT. This gives the protein CASSRSGEGSTIYF. Full variable domain (rest looked up from reference TRBV11-1 and TRBJ1-3): EAEVAQSPRYKITEKSQAVAFWCDPISGHATLYWYRQILGQGPELLVQFQDESVVDDSQLPKDRFSAERLKGVDSTLKIQPAELGDSAMYLCASSRSGEGSTIYFGEGSWLTVV.